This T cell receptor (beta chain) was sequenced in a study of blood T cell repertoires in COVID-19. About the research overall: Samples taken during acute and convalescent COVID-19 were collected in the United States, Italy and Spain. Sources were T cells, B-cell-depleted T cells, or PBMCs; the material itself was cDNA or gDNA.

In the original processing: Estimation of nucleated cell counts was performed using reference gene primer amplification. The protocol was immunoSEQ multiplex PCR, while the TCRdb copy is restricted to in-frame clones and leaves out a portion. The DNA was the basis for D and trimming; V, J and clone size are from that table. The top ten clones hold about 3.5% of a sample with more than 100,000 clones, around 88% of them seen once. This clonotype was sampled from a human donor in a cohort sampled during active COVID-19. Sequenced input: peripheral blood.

CDR3 amino acids: CASSLAGDEQYF. The CDR3, as DNA: TGTGCCAGCAGTTTAGCAGGGGACGAGCAGTACTTC. This sequence joins TRBV12-3 or TRBV12-4 and TRBJ2-7; the D gene is possibly TRBD1 (5 bases). Trimming pared 0 bases from V and 5 bases from J, leaving 5 bases between. This CDR3 spans 12 amino acids.